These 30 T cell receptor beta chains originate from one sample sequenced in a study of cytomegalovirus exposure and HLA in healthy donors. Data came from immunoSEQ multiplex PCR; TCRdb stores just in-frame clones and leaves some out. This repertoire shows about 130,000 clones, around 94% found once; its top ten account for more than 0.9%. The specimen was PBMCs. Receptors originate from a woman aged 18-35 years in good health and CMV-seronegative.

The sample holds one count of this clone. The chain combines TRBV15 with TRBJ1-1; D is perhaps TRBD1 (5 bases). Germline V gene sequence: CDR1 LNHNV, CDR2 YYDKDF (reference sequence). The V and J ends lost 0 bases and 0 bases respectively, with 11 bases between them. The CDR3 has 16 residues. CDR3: CATSRDLGGLNTEAFF. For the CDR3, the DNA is TGTGCCACCAGCAGAGATTTGGGGGGGTTGAACACTGAAGCTTTCTTT.

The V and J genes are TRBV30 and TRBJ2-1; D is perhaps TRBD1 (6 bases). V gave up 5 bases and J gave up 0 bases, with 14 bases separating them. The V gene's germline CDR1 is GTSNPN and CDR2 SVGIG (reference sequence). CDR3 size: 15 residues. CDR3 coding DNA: TGTGCCTGGGGACTCAGGGGACGCTCCTACAATGAGCAGTTCTTC. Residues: CAWGLRGRSYNEQFF.

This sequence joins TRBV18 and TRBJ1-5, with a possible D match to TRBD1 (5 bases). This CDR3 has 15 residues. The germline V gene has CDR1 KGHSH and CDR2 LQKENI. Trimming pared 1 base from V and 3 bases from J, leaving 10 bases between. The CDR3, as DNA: TGTGCCAGCTCACCACGCGACAGCCCCAATCAGCCCCAGCATTTT. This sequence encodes CASSPRDSPNQPQHF. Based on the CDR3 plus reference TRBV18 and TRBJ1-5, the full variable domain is NAGVMQNPRHLVRRRGQEARLRCSPMKGHSHVYWYRQLPEEGLKFMVYLQKENIIDESGMPKERFSAEFPKEGPSILRIQQVVRGDSAAYFCASSPRDSPNQPQHFGDGTRLSIL.

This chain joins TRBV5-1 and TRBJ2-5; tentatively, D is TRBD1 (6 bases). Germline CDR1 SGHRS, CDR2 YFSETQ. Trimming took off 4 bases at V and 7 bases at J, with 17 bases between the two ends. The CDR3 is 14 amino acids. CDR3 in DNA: TGCGCCAGCAGCCGTAGACAGGTCCGGGGGACCCAGTACTTC. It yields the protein CASSRRQVRGTQYF. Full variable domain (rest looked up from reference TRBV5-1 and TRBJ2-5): KAGVTQTPRYLIKTRGQQVTLSCSPISGHRSVSWYQQTPGQGLQFLFEYFSETQRNKGNFPGRFSGRQFSNSRSEMNVSTLELGDSALYLCASSRRQVRGTQYFGPGTRLLVL.

CDR3 amino acids: CASVECGLADPSYEQYF. DNA of the CDR3: TGTGCCAGTGTCGAGTGCGGACTAGCGGACCCTTCCTACGAGCAGTACTTC. The gene calls are TRBV25-1 and TRBJ2-7; TRBD2 aligns across 10 bases. The germline V gene has CDR1 MGHDK and CDR2 SYGVNS. This CDR3 is built from 17 residues. Trimming took 9 bases from V and 1 from J; bases not matched to a gene: 15.

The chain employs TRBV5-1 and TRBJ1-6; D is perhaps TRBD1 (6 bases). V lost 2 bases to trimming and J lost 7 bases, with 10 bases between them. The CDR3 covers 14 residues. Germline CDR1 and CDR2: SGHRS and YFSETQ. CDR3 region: CASSFRTANSPLHF. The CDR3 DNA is TGCGCCAGCAGCTTCCGGACAGCAAATTCACCCCTCCACTTT.

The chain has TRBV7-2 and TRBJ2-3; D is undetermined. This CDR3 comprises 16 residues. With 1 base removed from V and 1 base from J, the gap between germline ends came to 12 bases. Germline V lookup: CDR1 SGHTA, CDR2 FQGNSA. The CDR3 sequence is CASSLVVRRGTDTQYF. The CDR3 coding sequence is TGTGCCAGCAGCTTAGTGGTGCGGAGAGGCACAGATACGCAGTATTTT.

This CDR3 reads CASITPPGTEYGYTF. The CDR3 region has the DNA TGTGCCAGCATTACACCCCCGGGAACCGAATATGGCTACACCTTC. The V and J genes are TRBV6-1 and TRBJ1-2; D gene uncertain. V was pared by 7 bases and J by 5 bases, with 20 bases between. CDR3 length: 15 amino acids. CDR1 is MNHNS and CDR2 is SASEGT in the germline V gene.

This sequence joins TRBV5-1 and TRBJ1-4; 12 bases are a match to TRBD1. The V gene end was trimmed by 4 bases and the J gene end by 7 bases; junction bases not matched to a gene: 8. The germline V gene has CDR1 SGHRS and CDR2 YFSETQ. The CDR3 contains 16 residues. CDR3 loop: CASSPGGQGAGEKLFF. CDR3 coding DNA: TGCGCCAGCAGCCCGGGGGGACAGGGGGCCGGTGAAAAACTGTTTTTT.

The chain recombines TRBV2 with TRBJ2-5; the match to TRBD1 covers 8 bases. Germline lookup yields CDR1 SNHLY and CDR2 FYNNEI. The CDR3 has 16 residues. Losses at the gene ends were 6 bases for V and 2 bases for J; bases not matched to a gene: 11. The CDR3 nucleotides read TGTGCCAGCAGATCCCCCGGGACAGGCTTACAAGAGACCCAGTACTTC. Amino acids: CASRSPGTGLQETQYF.

The CDR3 sequence: CASSKGPYEQYF. In DNA form, the CDR3 reads TGTGCCAGCAGTAAGGGGCCCTACGAGCAGTACTTC. This chain joins TRBV11-2 and TRBJ2-7; maybe TRBD1 (5 bases). Germline-derived CDR1 and CDR2 are SGHAT and FQNNGV. V dropped 6 bases and J dropped 2 bases, with 8 bases sitting between them. The CDR3 is made up of 12 amino acids.

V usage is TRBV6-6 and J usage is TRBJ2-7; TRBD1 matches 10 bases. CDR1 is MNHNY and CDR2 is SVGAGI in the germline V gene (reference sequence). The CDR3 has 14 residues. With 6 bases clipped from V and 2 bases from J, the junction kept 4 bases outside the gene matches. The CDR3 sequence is CASSLGQGAYEQYF. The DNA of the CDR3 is TGTGCCAGCAGCCTCGGACAGGGGGCCTACGAGCAGTACTTC.

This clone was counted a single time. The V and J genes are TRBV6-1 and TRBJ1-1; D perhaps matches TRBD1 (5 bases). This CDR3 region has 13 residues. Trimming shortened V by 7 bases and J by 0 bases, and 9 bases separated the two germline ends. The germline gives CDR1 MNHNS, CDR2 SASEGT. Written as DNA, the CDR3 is TGTGCCAGCATGACAGTTATGAACACTGAAGCTTTCTTT. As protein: CASMTVMNTEAFF.

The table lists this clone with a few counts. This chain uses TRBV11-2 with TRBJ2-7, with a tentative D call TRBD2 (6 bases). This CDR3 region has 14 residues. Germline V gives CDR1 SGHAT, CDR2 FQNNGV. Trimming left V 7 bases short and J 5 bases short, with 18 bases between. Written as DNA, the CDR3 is TGTGCCAGCAATCCTGGGGGGAATGGTCACGAGCAGTACTTC. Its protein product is CASNPGGNGHEQYF.

Here the CDR3 reads CASSANSYNEQFF. CDR3 sequence (DNA): TGTGCCAGCAGTGCCAACAGTTACAATGAGCAGTTCTTC. V is TRBV6-1 and J is TRBJ2-1; no clear D gene. The V end was cut by 4 bases, the J end by 4 bases, with 8 bases between. Per germline, CDR1 MNHNS and CDR2 SASEGT. The CDR3 loop spans 13 amino acids.

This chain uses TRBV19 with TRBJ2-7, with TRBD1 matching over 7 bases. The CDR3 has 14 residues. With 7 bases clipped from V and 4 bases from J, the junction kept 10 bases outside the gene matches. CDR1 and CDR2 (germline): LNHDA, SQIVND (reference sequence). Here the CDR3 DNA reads TGTGCCAGTATTAGACAGGGTGCAGAGTACGAGCAGTACTTC. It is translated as CASIRQGAEYEQYF.

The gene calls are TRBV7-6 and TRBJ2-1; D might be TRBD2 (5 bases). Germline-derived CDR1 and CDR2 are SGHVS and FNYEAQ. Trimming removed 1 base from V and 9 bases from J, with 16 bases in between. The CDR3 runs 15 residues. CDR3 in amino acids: CASSLVVRGKPEQFF. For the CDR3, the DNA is TGTGCCAGCAGCTTAGTGGTTCGGGGTAAACCTGAGCAGTTCTTC.

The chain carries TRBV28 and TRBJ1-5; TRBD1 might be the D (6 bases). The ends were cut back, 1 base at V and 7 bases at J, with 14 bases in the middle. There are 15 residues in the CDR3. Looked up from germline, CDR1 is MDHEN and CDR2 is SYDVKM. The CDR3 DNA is TGTGCCAGCAGTTTATTGGGGGGGGCGCAACAGCCCCAGCATTTT. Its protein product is CASSLLGGAQQPQHF.

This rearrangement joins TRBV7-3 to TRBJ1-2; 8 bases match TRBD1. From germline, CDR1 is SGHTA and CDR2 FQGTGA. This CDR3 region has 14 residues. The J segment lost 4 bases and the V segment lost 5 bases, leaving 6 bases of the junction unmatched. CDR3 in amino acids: CASSPRQGSYGYTF. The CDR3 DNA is TGTGCCAGCAGCCCGCGACAGGGGAGCTATGGCTACACCTTC. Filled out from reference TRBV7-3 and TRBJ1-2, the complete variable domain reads GAGVSQTPSNKVTEKGKYVELRCDPISGHTALYWYRQSLGQGPEFLIYFQGTGAADDSGLPNDRFFAVRPEGSVSTLKIQRTERGDSAVYLCASSPRQGSYGYTFGSGTRLTVV.

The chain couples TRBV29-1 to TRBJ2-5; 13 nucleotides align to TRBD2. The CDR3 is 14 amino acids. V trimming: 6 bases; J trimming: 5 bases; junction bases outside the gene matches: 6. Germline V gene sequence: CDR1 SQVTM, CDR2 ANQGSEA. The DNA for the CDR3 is TGCAGCGTAGCCGGACTAGCGGGAGAGGAGACCCAGTACTTC. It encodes CSVAGLAGEETQYF.

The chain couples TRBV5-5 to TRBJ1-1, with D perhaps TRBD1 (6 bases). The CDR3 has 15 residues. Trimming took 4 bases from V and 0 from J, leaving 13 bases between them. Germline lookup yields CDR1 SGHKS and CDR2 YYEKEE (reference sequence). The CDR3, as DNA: TGTGCCAGCAGCATGAGGGACACCTTGAACACTGAAGCTTTCTTT. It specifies CASSMRDTLNTEAFF.

Here the CDR3 DNA reads TGCGCCAGCAGCCTAATGGACTTCTCTAGCACAGATACGCAGTATTTT. It specifies CASSLMDFSSTDTQYF. The genes are TRBV4-1 and TRBJ2-3; D is perhaps TRBD2 (5 bases). V was trimmed by 4 bases and J by 0 bases, leaving 14 bases between them. This CDR3 comprises 16 residues. Germline V gene lookup returns CDR1 MGHRA and CDR2 YSYEKL.

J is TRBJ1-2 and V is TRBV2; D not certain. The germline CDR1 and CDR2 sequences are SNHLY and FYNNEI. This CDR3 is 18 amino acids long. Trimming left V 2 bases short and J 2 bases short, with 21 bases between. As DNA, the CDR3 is TGTGCCAGCAGTGAAAGTCTTGGCGGAACCCTGGCGAACTATGGCTACACCTTC. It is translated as CASSESLGGTLANYGYTF.

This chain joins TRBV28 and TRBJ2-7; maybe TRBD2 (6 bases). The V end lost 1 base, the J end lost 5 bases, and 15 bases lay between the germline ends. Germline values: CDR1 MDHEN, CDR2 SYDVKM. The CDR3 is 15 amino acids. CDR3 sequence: CASSLSGRNLDEQYF. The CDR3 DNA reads TGTGCCAGCAGTTTATCGGGGAGGAACCTCGACGAGCAGTACTTC.

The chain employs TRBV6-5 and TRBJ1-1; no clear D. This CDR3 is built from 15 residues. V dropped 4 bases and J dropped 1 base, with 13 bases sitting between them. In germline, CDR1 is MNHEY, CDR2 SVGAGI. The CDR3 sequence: CASSSLEGANTEAFF. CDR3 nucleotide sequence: TGTGCCAGCAGTTCCCTGGAGGGCGCGAACACTGAAGCTTTCTTT.

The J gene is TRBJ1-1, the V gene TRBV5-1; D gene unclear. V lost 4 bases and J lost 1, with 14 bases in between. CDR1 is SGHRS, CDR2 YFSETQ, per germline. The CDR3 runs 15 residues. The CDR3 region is CASSLEPGRNTEAFF. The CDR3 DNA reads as TGCGCCAGCAGCCTTGAGCCGGGGAGGAACACTGAAGCTTTCTTT.

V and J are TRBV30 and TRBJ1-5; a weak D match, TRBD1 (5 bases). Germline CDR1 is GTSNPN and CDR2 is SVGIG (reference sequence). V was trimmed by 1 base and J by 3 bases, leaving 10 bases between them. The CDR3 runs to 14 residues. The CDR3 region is CAWSGARDNQPQHF. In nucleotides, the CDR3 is TGTGCCTGGAGTGGTGCCAGGGACAATCAGCCCCAGCATTTT.

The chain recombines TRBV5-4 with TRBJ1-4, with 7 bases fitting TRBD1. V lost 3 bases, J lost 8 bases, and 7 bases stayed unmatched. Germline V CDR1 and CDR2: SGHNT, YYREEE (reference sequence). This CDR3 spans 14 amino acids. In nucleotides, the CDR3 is TGTGCCAGCAGCTCACAGGGGTCGCGGGAAAAACTGTTTTTT. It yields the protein CASSSQGSREKLFF. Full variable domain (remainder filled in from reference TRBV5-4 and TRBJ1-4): ETGVTQSPTHLIKTRGQQVTLRCSSQSGHNTVSWYQQALGQGPQFIFQYYREEENGRGNFPPRFSGLQFPNYSSELNVNALELDDSALYLCASSSQGSREKLFFGSGTQLSVL.

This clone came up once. The CDR3 here is CASSLTGHATYEQYF. The CDR3 coding sequence is TGCGCCAGCAGCCTGACCGGACACGCTACCTACGAGCAGTACTTC. This chain uses TRBV5-1 with TRBJ2-7; D might be TRBD1 (5 bases). Trimming left V 4 bases short and J 2 bases short, with 16 bases between. The length of the CDR3 is 15 residues. CDR1 is SGHRS, CDR2 YFSETQ, per germline.

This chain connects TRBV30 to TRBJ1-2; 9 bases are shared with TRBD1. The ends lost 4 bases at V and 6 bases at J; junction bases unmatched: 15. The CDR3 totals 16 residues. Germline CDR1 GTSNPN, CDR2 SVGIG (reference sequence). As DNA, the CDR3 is TGTGCCTGGACACGGTCGACAGGGGGATTTGTGGATGGCTACACCTTC. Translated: CAWTRSTGGFVDGYTF.